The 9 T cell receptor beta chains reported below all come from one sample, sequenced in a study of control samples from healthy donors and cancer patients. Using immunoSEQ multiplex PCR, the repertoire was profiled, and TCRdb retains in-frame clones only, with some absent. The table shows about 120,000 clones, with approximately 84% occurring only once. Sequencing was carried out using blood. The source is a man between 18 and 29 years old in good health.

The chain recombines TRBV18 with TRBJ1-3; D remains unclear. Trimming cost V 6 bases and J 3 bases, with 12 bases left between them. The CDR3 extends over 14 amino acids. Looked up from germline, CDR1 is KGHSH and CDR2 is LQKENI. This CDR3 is CASSPEGFGNTIYF. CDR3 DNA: TGTGCCAGCTCCCCGGAAGGATTTGGAAACACCATATATTTT.

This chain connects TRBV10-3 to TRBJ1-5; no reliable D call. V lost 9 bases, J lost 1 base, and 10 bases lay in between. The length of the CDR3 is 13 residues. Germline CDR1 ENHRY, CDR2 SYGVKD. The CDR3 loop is CAIRAGSNQPQHF. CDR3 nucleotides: TGTGCCATACGGGCAGGAAGCAATCAGCCCCAGCATTTT.

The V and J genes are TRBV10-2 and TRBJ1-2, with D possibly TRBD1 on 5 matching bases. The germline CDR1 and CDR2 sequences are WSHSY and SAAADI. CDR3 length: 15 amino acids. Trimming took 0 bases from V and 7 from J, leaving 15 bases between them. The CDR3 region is CASSESTQQGPGYTF. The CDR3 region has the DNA TGCGCCAGCAGTGAGTCGACTCAGCAGGGACCTGGCTACACCTTC.

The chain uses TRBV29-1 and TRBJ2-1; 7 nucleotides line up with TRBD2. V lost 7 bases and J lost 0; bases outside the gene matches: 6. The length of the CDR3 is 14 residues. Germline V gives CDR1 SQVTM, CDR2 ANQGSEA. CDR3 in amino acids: CSAGRGSSYNEQFF. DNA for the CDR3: TGCAGCGCCGGACGCGGGAGCTCCTACAATGAGCAGTTCTTC.

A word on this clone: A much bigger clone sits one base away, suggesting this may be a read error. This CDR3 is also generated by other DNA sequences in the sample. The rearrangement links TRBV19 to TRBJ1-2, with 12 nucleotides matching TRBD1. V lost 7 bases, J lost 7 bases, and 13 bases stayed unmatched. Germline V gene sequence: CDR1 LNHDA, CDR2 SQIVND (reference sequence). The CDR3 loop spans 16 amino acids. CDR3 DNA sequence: TGTGCCAGTACCCTAGGGGGACAGGGGGCTGGCGGTGGCTACACCTTC. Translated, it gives CASTLGGQGAGGGYTF.

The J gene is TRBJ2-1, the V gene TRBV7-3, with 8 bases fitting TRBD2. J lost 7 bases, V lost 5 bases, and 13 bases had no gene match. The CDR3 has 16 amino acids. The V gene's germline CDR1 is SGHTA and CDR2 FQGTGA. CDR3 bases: TGTGCCAGCAGCCGTTCTGTTGGTAGCGGGACTAATGAGCAGTTCTTC. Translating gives CASSRSVGSGTNEQFF. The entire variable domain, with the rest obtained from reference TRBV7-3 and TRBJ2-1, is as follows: GAGVSQTPSNKVTEKGKYVELRCDPISGHTALYWYRQSLGQGPEFLIYFQGTGAADDSGLPNDRFFAVRPEGSVSTLKIQRTERGDSAVYLCASSRSVGSGTNEQFFGPGTRLTVL.

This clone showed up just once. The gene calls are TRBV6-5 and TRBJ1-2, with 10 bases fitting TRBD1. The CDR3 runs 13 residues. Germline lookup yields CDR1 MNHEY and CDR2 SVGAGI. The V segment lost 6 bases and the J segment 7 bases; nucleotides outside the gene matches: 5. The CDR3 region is CASRGGQGFGYTF. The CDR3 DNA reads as TGTGCCAGCAGGGGGGGACAGGGGTTTGGCTACACCTTC.

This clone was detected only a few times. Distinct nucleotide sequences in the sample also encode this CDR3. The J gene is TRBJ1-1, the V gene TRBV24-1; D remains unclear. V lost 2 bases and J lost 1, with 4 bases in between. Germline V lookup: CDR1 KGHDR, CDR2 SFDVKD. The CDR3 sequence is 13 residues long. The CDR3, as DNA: TGTGCCACCAGTGATTCAGGGAACACTGAAGCTTTCTTT. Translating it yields CATSDSGNTEAFF.

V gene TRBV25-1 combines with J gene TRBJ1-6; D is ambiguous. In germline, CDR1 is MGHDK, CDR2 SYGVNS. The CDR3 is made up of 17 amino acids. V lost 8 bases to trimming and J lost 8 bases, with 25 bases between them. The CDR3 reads CASQSIGRSPNDSPLHF. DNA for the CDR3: TGTGCCAGCCAGTCGATCGGCAGGTCCCCTAATGATTCACCCCTCCACTTT.